The next 21 T cell receptor beta chains were all read from a single sample in a study of CD8+ T cells in alopecia areata. RNA, once extracted, was reverse transcribed into cDNA for use as the sequencing template. The data were produced by immunoSEQ multiplex PCR, yet TCRdb's version contains in-frame clones alone and is incomplete. Among about 110,000 clones, under 60% were seen once, and the ten largest hold roughly 25%. Sequenced material: NKG2D-low CD8+ T cells sorted from blood. Source of these receptors: a human donor with alopecia areata.

The chain recombines TRBV7-9 with TRBJ2-1; 15 positions agree with TRBD2. This CDR3 contains 16 residues. The V gene end was trimmed by 5 bases and the J gene end by 4 bases; junction bases not matched to a gene: 3. Germline V gene sequence: CDR1 SEHNR, CDR2 FQNEAQ (reference sequence). CDR3 DNA sequence: TGTGCCAGCAGCCCCGGGACTAGCGGGAGGTACAATGAGCAGTTCTTC. It codes for CASSPGTSGRYNEQFF.

This clone has more than one count but fewer than ten. The genes are TRBV4-1 and TRBJ2-1; tentatively, D is TRBD2 (5 bases). Between the trimmed V and J ends, which lost 5 bases and 2 bases, there was a span of 7 bases. Per the germline V gene, CDR1 is MGHRA and CDR2 is YSYEKL. The CDR3 covers 13 residues. The CDR3 DNA reads TGCGCCAGCAGCACCGGGACCTACAATGAGCAGTTCTTC. Its protein is CASSTGTYNEQFF.

The V gene is TRBV30, the J gene TRBJ2-1, with D unresolved. Germline assignment: CDR1 GTSNPN and CDR2 SVGIG (reference sequence). V was clipped by 4 bases and J by 6 bases, with 10 bases between them. The CDR3 totals 12 residues. The CDR3 DNA sequence: TGTGCCTGGACACCTTCCAGCAATGAGCAGTTCTTC. This encodes CAWTPSSNEQFF.

This chain uses TRBV11-2 with TRBJ2-7, with 9 bases aligning to TRBD2. After removal of 3 bases from V and 7 bases from J, the junction contained 10 bases not matched to a gene. The germline gives CDR1 SGHAT, CDR2 FQNNGV. This CDR3 spans 15 amino acids. In DNA, the CDR3 is TGTGCCAGCAGCTTTCTTCCGCGGGAGGGATGGGAGCAGTACTTC. Amino acid sequence: CASSFLPREGWEQYF.

Only a few counts were recorded for this clone. Here the CDR3 reads CSVDRGLGTDTQYF. The CDR3 DNA reads TGCAGCGTTGACAGGGGGCTCGGAACAGATACGCAGTATTTT. J is TRBJ2-3 and V is TRBV29-1, with 8 bases identical to TRBD1. The CDR3 consists of 14 residues. Germline V gives CDR1 SQVTM, CDR2 ANQGSEA. Trimming at V came to 3 bases and at J to 3 bases, leaving 5 bases not matched to a gene.

The rearrangement links TRBV7-2 to TRBJ2-2; no reliable D call. Deletions cut 5 bases from V and 5 bases from J, with 3 bases between. The CDR3 runs 11 residues. The V gene's germline CDR1 is SGHTA and CDR2 FQGNSA. The CDR3: CASSITGELFF. CDR3 nucleotide sequence: TGTGCCAGCAGCATAACCGGGGAGCTGTTTTTT.

Only a few counts were recorded for this clone. V gene TRBV15 combines with J gene TRBJ2-3; 8 positions agree with TRBD2. J was trimmed by 2 bases and V by 4 bases; bases with no gene match: 5. The germline V gene encodes CDR1 LNHNV and CDR2 YYDKDF (reference sequence). The CDR3 runs 15 residues. This CDR3 reads CATSIGLADTDTQYF. CDR3 sequence (DNA): TGTGCCACCAGCATCGGACTAGCAGACACAGATACGCAGTATTTT.

As regards this clone: Other DNA variants within this sample encode the same CDR3. The CDR3 reads CASSYSSGSSYEQYF. CDR3 coding DNA: TGTGCCAGCAGTTACTCGTCAGGGAGCTCCTACGAGCAGTACTTC. The chain has TRBV6-5 and TRBJ2-7; D assignment may be TRBD1 or TRBD2 (5 bases each). Trimming cost V 0 bases and J 0 bases, with 9 bases left between them. This CDR3 comprises 15 residues. CDR1 is MNHEY and CDR2 is SVGAGI in the germline V gene.

The V and J genes are TRBV5-1 and TRBJ1-1; no clear D gene. CDR1 and CDR2 (germline): SGHRS, YFSETQ. Trimming shortened V by 4 bases and J by 1 base, and 11 bases separated the two germline ends. CDR3 size: 14 residues. The CDR3 here is CASSLRTTNTEAFF. The CDR3, as DNA: TGCGCCAGCAGCCTCCGGACTACGAACACTGAAGCTTTCTTT.

This clone was seen more than once but under ten times. The chain is built from TRBV28 and TRBJ2-1, with D hard to call. This CDR3 is 10 amino acids long. Trimming shortened V by 3 bases and J by 9 bases, and 3 bases separated the two germline ends. In germline, CDR1 is MDHEN, CDR2 SYDVKM. This chain's CDR3 is CASSFSEQFF. The CDR3 nucleotides read TGTGCCAGCAGTTTCAGTGAGCAGTTCTTC.

V is TRBV27 and J is TRBJ2-3, with D unclear. The CDR3 extends over 16 amino acids. The germline V gene has CDR1 MNHEY and CDR2 SMNVEV (reference sequence). Trimming stripped 6 bases from V and 6 bases from J, with 22 bases between. This CDR3 reads CASSLAWARRFDTQYF. The CDR3 DNA reads TGTGCCAGCAGCCTTGCGTGGGCCCGACGGTTTGATACGCAGTATTTT.

The rearrangement uses TRBV29-1 and TRBJ2-3; possibly TRBD2 for D (7 bases). The V end was cut by 2 bases, the J end by 2 bases, with 14 bases between. From germline, CDR1 is SQVTM and CDR2 ANQGSEA. The CDR3 sequence is 15 residues long. The CDR3 sequence is CSVERSGDNTDTQYF. Here the CDR3 DNA reads TGCAGCGTTGAACGCAGCGGGGACAACACAGATACGCAGTATTTT.

There are a few counts of this clone. The chain links TRBV28 to TRBJ2-1; unclear D gene. The CDR3 loop spans 14 amino acids. V lost 6 bases and J 6 bases, leaving 15 bases between the germline ends. Per the germline V gene, CDR1 is MDHEN and CDR2 is SYDVKM. CDR3 in DNA: TGTGCCAGCAGCACCCGAACAGAAAGCAATGAGCAGTTCTTC. Protein product: CASSTRTESNEQFF.

The chain is built from TRBV7-9 and TRBJ2-1, with no clear D. The ends were cut back, 5 bases at V and 6 bases at J, with 17 bases in the middle. CDR3 length: 15 residues. Germline-derived CDR1 and CDR2 are SEHNR and FQNEAQ (reference sequence). The CDR3: CASSLDPRMSNEQFF. CDR3 sequence (DNA): TGTGCCAGCAGCCTGGACCCGCGAATGTCCAATGAGCAGTTCTTC.

This clone came up a few times. The rearrangement joins TRBV30 to TRBJ1-2, with D unresolved. This CDR3 region has 12 residues. CDR1 is GTSNPN and CDR2 is SVGIG in the germline V gene (reference sequence). V was cut by 0 bases and J by 5 bases, with 7 bases left in between. The chain's CDR3 is CAWSVRGYGYTF. CDR3 nucleotide sequence: TGTGCCTGGAGTGTACGCGGATATGGCTACACCTTC.

The V gene is TRBV4-1, the J gene TRBJ2-5; a possible D gene is TRBD2 (6 bases). The CDR3 runs 15 residues. The V and J ends lost 5 bases and 13 bases respectively, with 26 bases between them. Germline lookup yields CDR1 MGHRA and CDR2 YSYEKL. The chain's CDR3 is CASSFRLGGAQASYF. The CDR3 DNA follows: TGCGCCAGCAGCTTCCGATTAGGAGGGGCGCAGGCTTCGTACTTC.

The genes are TRBV4-1 and TRBJ2-2, with D unresolved. Trimming removed 4 bases at V and 0 bases at J, with 9 bases between. The CDR3 consists of 15 residues. The V gene's germline CDR1 is MGHRA and CDR2 YSYEKL. Here the CDR3 reads CASSRVTSNTGELFF. In DNA form, the CDR3 reads TGCGCCAGCAGCCGCGTAACTTCGAACACCGGGGAGCTGTTTTTT.

The genes are TRBV29-1 and TRBJ2-7; TRBD1 matches at 12 bases. The CDR3 totals 15 residues. CDR1 SQVTM and CDR2 ANQGSEA come from the germline V gene. V trimming: 6 bases; J trimming: 1 base; junction bases outside the gene matches: 7. CDR3 nucleotides: TGCAGCGTCTCCGGGACAGGGGGCGATTCCTACGAGCAGTACTTC. Amino acids: CSVSGTGGDSYEQYF.

This clone was seen only a few times. Within the sample, other DNA sequences also encode this same CDR3. The chain uses TRBV28 and TRBJ1-5; D is unclear. This CDR3 is 11 amino acids long. V was pared by 3 bases and J by 6 bases, with 3 bases between. The germline V gene has CDR1 MDHEN and CDR2 SYDVKM. This CDR3 reads CASSLGQPQHF. CDR3 nucleotides: TGTGCCAGCAGTTTGGGTCAGCCCCAGCATTTT.

Written as DNA, the CDR3 is TGTGCCAGCAGCTTTACAGGACTGGGGACCGGGGAGCTGTTTTTT. Translating gives CASSFTGLGTGELFF. The J gene is TRBJ2-2, the V gene TRBV11-1; D might be TRBD1 or TRBD2, each matching 5 bases. The CDR3 extends over 15 amino acids. Germline V gene sequence: CDR1 SGHAT, CDR2 FQDESV (reference sequence). Trimming pared 3 bases from V and 5 bases from J, leaving 13 bases between.

The chain carries TRBV19 and TRBJ1-1; maybe TRBD1 (5 bases). The CDR3 runs 13 residues. Trimming left V 7 bases short and J 3 bases short, with 12 bases between. Germline V gene lookup returns CDR1 LNHDA and CDR2 SQIVND (reference sequence). The CDR3 region is CASIAGVYTEAFF. In DNA, the CDR3 is TGTGCCAGTATTGCGGGGGTCTACACTGAAGCTTTCTTT.